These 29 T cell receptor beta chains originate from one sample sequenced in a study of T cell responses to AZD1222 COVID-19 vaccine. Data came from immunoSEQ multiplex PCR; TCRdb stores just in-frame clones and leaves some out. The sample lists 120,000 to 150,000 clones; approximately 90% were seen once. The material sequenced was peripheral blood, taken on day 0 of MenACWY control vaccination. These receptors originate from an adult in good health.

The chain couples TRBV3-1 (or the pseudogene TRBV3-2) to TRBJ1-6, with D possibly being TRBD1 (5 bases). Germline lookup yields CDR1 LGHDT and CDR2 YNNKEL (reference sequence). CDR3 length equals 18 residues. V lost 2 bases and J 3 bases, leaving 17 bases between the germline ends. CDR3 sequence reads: CASSQRGVGSLYNSPLHF. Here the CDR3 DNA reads TGTGCCAGCAGCCAAAGGGGAGTCGGGAGCCTCTATAATTCACCCCTCCACTTT.

DNA of the CDR3: TGTGCCAGCGGCCCCCAGGGGGGGGGCAATCAGCCCCAGCATTTT. It is translated as CASGPQGGGNQPQHF. The chain recombines TRBV28 with TRBJ1-5; 7 bases agree with TRBD1. V was clipped by 8 bases and J by 2 bases; unmatched bases: 9. Looked up from germline, CDR1 is MDHEN and CDR2 is SYDVKM. This CDR3 comprises 15 residues.

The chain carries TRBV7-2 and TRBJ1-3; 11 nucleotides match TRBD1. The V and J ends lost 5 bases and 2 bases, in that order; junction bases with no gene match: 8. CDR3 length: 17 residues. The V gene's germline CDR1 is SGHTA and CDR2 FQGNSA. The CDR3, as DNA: TGTGCCAGCAGCCTATGGACAGGGGGCTTCCCTGGAAACACCATATATTTT. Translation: CASSLWTGGFPGNTIYF.

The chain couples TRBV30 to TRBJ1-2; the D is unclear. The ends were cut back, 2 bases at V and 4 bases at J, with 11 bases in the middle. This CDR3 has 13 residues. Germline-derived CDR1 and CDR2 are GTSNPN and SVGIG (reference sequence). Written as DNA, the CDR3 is TGTGCCTGGAGTAACGCGGCTGGCTATGGCTACACCTTC. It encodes CAWSNAAGYGYTF.

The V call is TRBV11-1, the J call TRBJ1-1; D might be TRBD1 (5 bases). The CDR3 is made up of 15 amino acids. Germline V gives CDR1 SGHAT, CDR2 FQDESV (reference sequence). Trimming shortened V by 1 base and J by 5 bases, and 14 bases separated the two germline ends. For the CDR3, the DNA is TGTGCCAGCAGCTTAGAGGTTTGGGGGGAAACTGAAGCTTTCTTT. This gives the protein CASSLEVWGETEAFF.

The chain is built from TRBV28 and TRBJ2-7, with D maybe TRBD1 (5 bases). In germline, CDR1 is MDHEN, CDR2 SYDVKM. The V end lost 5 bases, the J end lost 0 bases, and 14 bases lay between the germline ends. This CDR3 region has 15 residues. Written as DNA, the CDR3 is TGTGCCAGCAGTCGCGGAGTGGACACCTCCTACGAGCAGTACTTC. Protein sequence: CASSRGVDTSYEQYF.

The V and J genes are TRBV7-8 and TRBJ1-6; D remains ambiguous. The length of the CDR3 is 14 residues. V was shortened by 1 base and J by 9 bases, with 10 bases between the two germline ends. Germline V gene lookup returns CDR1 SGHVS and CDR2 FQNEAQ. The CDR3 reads CASSLEGFVSPLHF. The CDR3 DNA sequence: TGTGCCAGCAGCTTAGAGGGTTTTGTTTCACCCCTCCACTTT.

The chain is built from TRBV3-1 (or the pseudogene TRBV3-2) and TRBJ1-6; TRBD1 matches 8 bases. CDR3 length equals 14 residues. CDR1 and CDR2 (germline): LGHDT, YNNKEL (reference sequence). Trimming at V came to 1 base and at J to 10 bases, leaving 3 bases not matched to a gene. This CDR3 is CASSQGQGSSPLHF. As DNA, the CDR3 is TGTGCCAGCAGCCAAGGACAGGGGAGCTCACCCCTCCACTTT.

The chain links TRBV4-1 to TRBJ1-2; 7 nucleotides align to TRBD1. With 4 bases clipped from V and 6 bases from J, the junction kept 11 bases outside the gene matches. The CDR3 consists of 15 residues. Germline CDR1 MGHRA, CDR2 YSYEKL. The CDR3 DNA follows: TGCGCCAGCAGCCCTGACCCAGGGGGATCAAATGGCTACACCTTC. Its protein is CASSPDPGGSNGYTF.

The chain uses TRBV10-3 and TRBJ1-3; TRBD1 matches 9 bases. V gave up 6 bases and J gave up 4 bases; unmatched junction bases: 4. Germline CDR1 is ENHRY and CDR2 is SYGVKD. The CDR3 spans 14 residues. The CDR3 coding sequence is TGTGCCATCAGAAACAGGGGGCTAGGAAACACCATATATTTT. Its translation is CAIRNRGLGNTIYF.

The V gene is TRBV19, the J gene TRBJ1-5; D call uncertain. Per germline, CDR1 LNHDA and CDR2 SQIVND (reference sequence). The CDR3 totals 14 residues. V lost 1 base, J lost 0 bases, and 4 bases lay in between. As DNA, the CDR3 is TGTGCCAGTAGTATAGCGGATAGCAATCAGCCCCAGCATTTT. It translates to CASSIADSNQPQHF.

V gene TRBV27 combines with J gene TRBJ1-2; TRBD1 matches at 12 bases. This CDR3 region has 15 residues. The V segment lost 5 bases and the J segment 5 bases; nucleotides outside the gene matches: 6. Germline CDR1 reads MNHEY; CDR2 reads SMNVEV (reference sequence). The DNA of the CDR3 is TGTGCCAGCAGTCTAGGGACAGGGGGCCATTATGGCTACACCTTC. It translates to CASSLGTGGHYGYTF.

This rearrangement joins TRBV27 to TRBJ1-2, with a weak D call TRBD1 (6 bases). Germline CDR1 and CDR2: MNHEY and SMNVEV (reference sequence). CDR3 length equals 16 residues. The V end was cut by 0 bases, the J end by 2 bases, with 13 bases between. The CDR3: CASSLSKAGGNYGYTF. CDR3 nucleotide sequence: TGTGCCAGCAGTTTATCGAAGGCTGGGGGCAACTATGGCTACACCTTC.

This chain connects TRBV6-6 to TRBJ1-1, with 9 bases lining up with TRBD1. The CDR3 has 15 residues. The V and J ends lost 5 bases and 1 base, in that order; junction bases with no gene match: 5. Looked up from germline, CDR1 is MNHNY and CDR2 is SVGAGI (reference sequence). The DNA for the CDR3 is TGTGCCAGCAGTCCGTCGACAGGGGGGAACACTGAAGCTTTCTTT. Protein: CASSPSTGGNTEAFF.

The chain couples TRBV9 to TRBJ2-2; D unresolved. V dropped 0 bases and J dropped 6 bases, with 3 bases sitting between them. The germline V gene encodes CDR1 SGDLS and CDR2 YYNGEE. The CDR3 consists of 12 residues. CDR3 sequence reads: CASSVDPGELFF. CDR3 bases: TGTGCCAGCAGCGTAGATCCCGGGGAGCTGTTTTTT.

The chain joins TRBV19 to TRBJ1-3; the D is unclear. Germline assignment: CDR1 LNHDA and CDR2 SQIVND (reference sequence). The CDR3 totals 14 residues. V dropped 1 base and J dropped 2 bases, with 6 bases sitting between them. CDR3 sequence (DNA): TGTGCCAGTAGTATAGGGAGACCTGGAAACACCATATATTTT. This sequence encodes CASSIGRPGNTIYF.

The CDR3 is CASNRPTQPQHF. CDR3 coding DNA: TGTGCCAGCAACCGGCCGACTCAGCCCCAGCATTTT. The chain couples TRBV6-5 to TRBJ1-5; D not certain. The ends were cut back, 7 bases at V and 6 bases at J, with 10 bases in the middle. In germline, CDR1 is MNHEY, CDR2 SVGAGI. This CDR3 comprises 12 residues.

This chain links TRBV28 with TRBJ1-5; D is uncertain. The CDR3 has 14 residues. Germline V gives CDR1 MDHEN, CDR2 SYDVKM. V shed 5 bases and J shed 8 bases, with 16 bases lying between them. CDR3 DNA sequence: TGTGCCAGCAGTCCGAAGGGCCACCCGGAGCCCCAGCATTTT. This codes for CASSPKGHPEPQHF.

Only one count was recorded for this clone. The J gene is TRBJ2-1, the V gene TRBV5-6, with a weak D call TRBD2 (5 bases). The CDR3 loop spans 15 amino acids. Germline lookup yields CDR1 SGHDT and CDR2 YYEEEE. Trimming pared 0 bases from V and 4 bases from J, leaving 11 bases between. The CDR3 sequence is CASSLGAAVYNEQFF. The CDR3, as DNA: TGTGCCAGCAGCTTGGGGGCAGCGGTTTACAATGAGCAGTTCTTC.

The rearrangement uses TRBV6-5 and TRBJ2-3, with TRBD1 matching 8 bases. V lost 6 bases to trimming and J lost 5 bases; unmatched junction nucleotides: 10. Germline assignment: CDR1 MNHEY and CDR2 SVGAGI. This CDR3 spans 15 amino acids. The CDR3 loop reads CASRLIQGAIDTQYF. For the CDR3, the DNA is TGTGCCAGCAGGCTGATTCAGGGGGCTATAGATACGCAGTATTTT.

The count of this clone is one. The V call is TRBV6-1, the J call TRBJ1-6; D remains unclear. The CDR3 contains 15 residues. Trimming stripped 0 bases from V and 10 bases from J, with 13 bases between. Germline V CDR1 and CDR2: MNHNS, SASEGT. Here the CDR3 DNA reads TGTGCCAGCAGTGAAGCGGACGGGTCTGGCTCACCCCTCCACTTT. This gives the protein CASSEADGSGSPLHF.

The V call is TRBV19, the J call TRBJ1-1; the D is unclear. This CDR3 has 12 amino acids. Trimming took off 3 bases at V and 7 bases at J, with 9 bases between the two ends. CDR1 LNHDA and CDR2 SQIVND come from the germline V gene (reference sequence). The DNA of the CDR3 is TGTGCCAGTAGTATCGGTAGAGTTGAAGCTTTCTTT. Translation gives CASSIGRVEAFF.

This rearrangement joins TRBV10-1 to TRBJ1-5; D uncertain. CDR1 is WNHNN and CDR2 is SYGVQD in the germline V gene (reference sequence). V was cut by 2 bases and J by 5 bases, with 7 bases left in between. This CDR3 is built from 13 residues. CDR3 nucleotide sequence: TGCGCCAGCAGTGAGACACTTGATCAGCCCCAGCATTTT. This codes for CASSETLDQPQHF.

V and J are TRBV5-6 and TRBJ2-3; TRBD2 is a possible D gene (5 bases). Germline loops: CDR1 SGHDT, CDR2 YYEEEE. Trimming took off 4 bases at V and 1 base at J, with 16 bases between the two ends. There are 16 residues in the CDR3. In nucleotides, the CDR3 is TGTGCCAGCAGCGGCTGGGGAGCGGCAGGCACAGATACGCAGTATTTT. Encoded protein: CASSGWGAAGTDTQYF.

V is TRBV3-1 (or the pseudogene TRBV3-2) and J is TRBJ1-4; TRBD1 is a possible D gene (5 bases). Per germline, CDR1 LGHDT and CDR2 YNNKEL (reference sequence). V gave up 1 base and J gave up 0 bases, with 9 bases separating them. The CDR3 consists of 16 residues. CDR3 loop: CASSQGLQATNEKLFF. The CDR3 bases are TGTGCCAGCAGCCAAGGGTTACAGGCAACTAATGAAAAACTGTTTTTT.

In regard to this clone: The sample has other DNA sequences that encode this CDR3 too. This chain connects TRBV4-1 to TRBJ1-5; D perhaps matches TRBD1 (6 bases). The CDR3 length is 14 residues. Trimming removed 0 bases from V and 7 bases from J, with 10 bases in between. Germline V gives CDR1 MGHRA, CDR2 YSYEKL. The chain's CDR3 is CASSQEGGNQPQHF. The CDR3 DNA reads TGCGCCAGCAGCCAAGAAGGGGGGAACCAGCCCCAGCATTTT.

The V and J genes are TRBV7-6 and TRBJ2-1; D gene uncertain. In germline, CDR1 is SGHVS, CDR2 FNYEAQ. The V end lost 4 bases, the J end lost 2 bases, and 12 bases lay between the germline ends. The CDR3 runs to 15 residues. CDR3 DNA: TGTGCCAGCAGCTCGCCCGCGCAAACCTACAATGAGCAGTTCTTC. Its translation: CASSSPAQTYNEQFF.

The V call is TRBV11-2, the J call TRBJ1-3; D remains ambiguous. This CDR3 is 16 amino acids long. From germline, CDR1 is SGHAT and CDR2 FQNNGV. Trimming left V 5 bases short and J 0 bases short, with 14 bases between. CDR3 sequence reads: CASSLTWTVSGNTIYF. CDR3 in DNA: TGTGCCAGCAGCCTAACTTGGACGGTCTCTGGAAACACCATATATTTT.

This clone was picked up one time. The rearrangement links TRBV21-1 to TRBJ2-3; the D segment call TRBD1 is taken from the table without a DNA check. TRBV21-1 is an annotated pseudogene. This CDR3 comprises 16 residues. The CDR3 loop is CASSPRDRGRTDTQYF. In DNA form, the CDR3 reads TGTGCCAGCAGCCCCCGGGACAGGGGGCGAACAGATACGCAGTATTTT.